Below, 27 T cell receptor beta chains from the same sample are listed, as sequenced in a study of T cell changes during pregnancy in multiple sclerosis. Sequencing used immunoSEQ multiplex PCR; TCRdb keeps in-frame clones, though not all of them. The table lists approximately 50,000 clones, 80% to 95% of them singletons. The sample consisted of CD4+ T cells from peripheral blood mononuclear cells, taken after pregnancy. These receptors were obtained from a female donor with multiple sclerosis, enrolled in a pregnancy study.

Written as DNA, the CDR3 is TGCGCCAGCAGTGAAGTGGGACAGCCCTGTCAGCCCCAGCATTTT. This translates into CASSEVGQPCQPQHF. The rearrangement uses TRBV10-1 and TRBJ1-5; 7 bases align to TRBD1. V was pared by 3 bases and J by 6 bases, with 8 bases of the junction left unmatched. This CDR3 is 15 amino acids long. CDR1 WNHNN and CDR2 SYGVQD come from the germline V gene (reference sequence).

This chain links TRBV10-3 with TRBJ2-1; 7 bases map to TRBD2. Trimming cost V 0 bases and J 4 bases; bases outside gene matches: 3. Per the germline V gene, CDR1 is ENHRY and CDR2 is SYGVKD. CDR3 length equals 15 residues. In nucleotides, the CDR3 is TGTGCCATCAGTGAGTCGGCTAGCGGATACAATGAGCAGTTCTTC. This gives the protein CAISESASGYNEQFF.

V usage is TRBV30 and J usage is TRBJ2-1, with 8 bases that match TRBD1. The CDR3 has 13 amino acids. Germline assignment: CDR1 GTSNPN and CDR2 SVGIG (reference sequence). J lost 10 bases, V lost 2 bases, and 7 bases had no gene match. CDR3 nucleotide sequence: TGTGCCTGGAGTCCGGACAGGGTGGGGGAGCAGTTCTTC. Translated, it gives CAWSPDRVGEQFF. Full variable domain (missing parts from reference TRBV30 and TRBJ2-1): SQTIHQWPATLVQPVGSPLSLECTVEGTSNPNLYWYRQAAGRGLQLLFYSVGIGQISSEVPQNLSASRPQDRQFILSSKKLLLSDSGFYLCAWSPDRVGEQFFGPGTRLTVL.

The chain is built from TRBV7-6 and TRBJ2-1; D possibly corresponds to TRBD1 (6 bases). Trimming shortened V by 4 bases and J by 10 bases, and 8 bases separated the two germline ends. The CDR3 consists of 11 residues. The germline V gene has CDR1 SGHVS and CDR2 FNYEAQ. Here the CDR3 DNA reads TGTGCCAGCAGCTCAGGACAGGAGCAGTTCTTC. This gives the protein CASSSGQEQFF.

The chain has TRBV7-7 and TRBJ2-3; D gene uncertain. V lost 3 bases, J lost 3 bases, and 10 bases lay in between. The length of the CDR3 is 14 residues. Germline assignment: CDR1 SSHAT and CDR2 FNYEAQ (reference sequence). The CDR3: CASSFGGSTDTQYF. The CDR3 coding sequence is TGTGCCAGCAGCTTCGGCGGATCGACAGATACGCAGTATTTT.

The chain has TRBV11-2 and TRBJ2-4; 7 bases agree with TRBD2. The CDR3 has 18 residues. Germline CDR1 reads SGHAT; CDR2 reads FQNNGV. Trimming removed 0 bases from V and 0 bases from J; junction bases left unmatched: 8. The CDR3 DNA reads as TGTGCCAGCAGCTTAGATCTAACGGGACTACAAGCCAAAAACATTCAGTACTTC. It is translated as CASSLDLTGLQAKNIQYF.

The chain recombines TRBV6-1 with TRBJ2-7; 7 bases agree with TRBD1. CDR1 MNHNS and CDR2 SASEGT come from the germline V gene. With V trimmed by 8 bases and J by 9 bases, 16 bases remained unmatched. The CDR3 loop spans 14 amino acids. The CDR3 region is CASYPDRDPLGQYF. The CDR3, as DNA: TGTGCCAGCTACCCAGACAGGGACCCTCTCGGGCAGTACTTC.

The rearrangement uses TRBV7-2 and TRBJ2-5; 12 bases are shared with TRBD2. The CDR3 is made up of 15 amino acids. The trim removed 5 bases at V and 1 base at J, leaving 2 bases unmatched. Germline CDR1 SGHTA, CDR2 FQGNSA. The CDR3 nucleotides are TGTGCCAGCAGCCCGGGACTAGCGGGCCAAGAGACCCAGTACTTC. Translated: CASSPGLAGQETQYF.

DNA of the CDR3: TGTGCCAGCAGTTACTCTCAGAACACTGAAGCTTTCTTT. It codes for CASSYSQNTEAFF. The gene calls are TRBV6-6 and TRBJ1-1; D not resolved. This CDR3 comprises 13 residues. V lost 0 bases and J lost 1, with 3 bases in between. Germline V gene data show CDR1 as MNHNY and CDR2 as SVGAGI (reference sequence).

This chain connects TRBV29-1 to TRBJ2-6; D may be TRBD1 (5 bases). Deletions cut 7 bases from V and 0 bases from J, with 7 bases between. Germline lookup yields CDR1 SQVTM and CDR2 ANQGSEA. CDR3 length: 13 amino acids. The CDR3 bases are TGCAGCGCTACAGGCTCTGGGGCCAACGTCCTGACTTTC. It specifies CSATGSGANVLTF.

This chain links TRBV6-1 with TRBJ1-1, with 9 bases fitting TRBD1. The length of the CDR3 is 17 residues. V shed 1 base, J shed 10 bases, and the junction held 16 bases outside the gene matches. Germline CDR1 reads MNHNS; CDR2 reads SASEGT. The CDR3 region is CASSEDRGSDRGRGAFF. DNA for the CDR3: TGTGCCAGCAGTGAAGACCGGGGATCCGACAGGGGGAGAGGAGCTTTCTTT.

The gene calls are TRBV5-1 and TRBJ2-5; 12 bases map to TRBD2. After removal of 3 bases from V and 5 bases from J, the junction contained 11 bases not matched to a gene. Germline V gene lookup returns CDR1 SGHRS and CDR2 YFSETQ. The CDR3 runs to 17 residues. In nucleotides, the CDR3 is TGCGCCAGCAGCTCCGCTCCCGGGACTAGCGGGCGGGAGACCCAGTACTTC. Its protein product is CASSSAPGTSGRETQYF.

This sequence joins TRBV6-1 and TRBJ1-4; D perhaps matches TRBD1 (5 bases). CDR3 length: 12 amino acids. Per germline, CDR1 MNHNS and CDR2 SASEGT. V shed 10 bases and J shed 14 bases, with 20 bases lying between them. The CDR3 coding sequence is TGTGCCATCCGGGGGGAGAGCTCGTCCCTGTTTTTT. It specifies CAIRGESSSLFF.

The V gene is TRBV11-2, the J gene TRBJ1-1; 11 bases fit TRBD1. In germline, CDR1 is SGHAT, CDR2 FQNNGV. The J segment lost 6 bases and the V segment lost 3 bases, leaving 6 bases of the junction unmatched. The CDR3 length is 15 residues. The CDR3 loop reads CASSLGTGGRAEAFF. CDR3 bases: TGTGCCAGCAGCTTGGGGACAGGGGGTCGGGCTGAAGCTTTCTTT.

The chain couples TRBV5-6 to TRBJ1-5, with 7 bases aligning to TRBD1. CDR3 size: 14 residues. The germline V gene has CDR1 SGHDT and CDR2 YYEEEE. V gave up 2 bases and J gave up 7 bases; unmatched junction bases: 6. The CDR3 DNA sequence: TGTGCCAGCAGCTTCTCAGGGGGAGGACAGCCCCAGCATTTT. Encoded protein: CASSFSGGGQPQHF.

This chain connects TRBV13 to TRBJ2-3; 14 bases are shared with TRBD2. V lost 4 bases, J lost 3 bases, and 9 bases stayed unmatched. The CDR3 extends over 18 amino acids. Germline-derived CDR1 and CDR2 are PRHDT and FYEKMQ (reference sequence). The CDR3 nucleotides read TGTGCCAGCAGCTGGGGGGGACTAGCGGGAGTCAATACAGATACGCAGTATTTT. Its protein is CASSWGGLAGVNTDTQYF.

The rearrangement uses TRBV6-1 and TRBJ2-3, with 12 bases matching TRBD2. CDR3 size: 14 residues. Looked up from germline, CDR1 is MNHNS and CDR2 is SASEGT. After removal of 6 bases from V and 6 bases from J, the junction contained 4 bases not matched to a gene. The CDR3 sequence is CASRTSGSPDTQYF. The CDR3 DNA sequence: TGTGCCAGCAGGACTAGCGGGAGCCCCGATACGCAGTATTTT.

The chain employs TRBV30 and TRBJ1-2, with TRBD1 matching 7 bases. CDR1 is GTSNPN and CDR2 is SVGIG in the germline V gene (reference sequence). The CDR3 is 15 amino acids. Trimming removed 5 bases from V and 3 bases from J; junction bases left unmatched: 12. The CDR3 sequence is CAWLALTGYDYGYTF. CDR3 nucleotide sequence: TGTGCCTGGCTAGCCTTGACAGGGTATGACTATGGCTACACCTTC.

The chain couples TRBV19 to TRBJ2-7, with D uncertain. Trimming took 5 bases from V and 9 from J, leaving 17 bases between them. This CDR3 comprises 13 residues. CDR1 is LNHDA, CDR2 SQIVND, per germline (reference sequence). CDR3 sequence: CASSSNRQGRQYF. CDR3 coding DNA: TGTGCCAGTAGTTCCAATCGACAAGGCAGGCAGTACTTC.

The J gene is TRBJ2-3, the V gene TRBV2; 8 bases fit TRBD2. This CDR3 is built from 17 residues. The germline CDR1 and CDR2 sequences are SNHLY and FYNNEI. J lost 1 base, V lost 7 bases, and 13 bases had no gene match. The CDR3 DNA follows: TGTGCCAGCAAGAAGCGGGAGTGGAGGAAGGGCACAGATACGCAGTATTTT. Its translation is CASKKREWRKGTDTQYF.

J is TRBJ1-2 and V is TRBV5-1, with a weak D call TRBD1 (6 bases). CDR1 is SGHRS and CDR2 is YFSETQ in the germline V gene. With 4 bases removed from V and 10 bases from J, the gap between germline ends came to 14 bases. The CDR3 is 12 residues long. The CDR3 spells CASSAGGADYTF. The CDR3 coding sequence is TGCGCCAGCAGCGCCGGGGGGGCTGACTACACCTTC.

The chain employs TRBV11-2 and TRBJ2-4; 11 bases fit TRBD2. The CDR3 sequence is 16 residues long. The V and J ends lost 5 bases and 7 bases, in that order; junction bases with no gene match: 10. Germline CDR1 SGHAT, CDR2 FQNNGV. In DNA, the CDR3 is TGTGCCAGCAGCGAAAATAGCGGGAGGGCCGGTAACATTCAGTACTTC. It specifies CASSENSGRAGNIQYF.

The chain links TRBV21-1 to TRBJ2-2; TRBD2 was called by the table and not checked on the DNA. TRBV21-1 is reported as a pseudogene. This CDR3 is built from 18 residues. The CDR3 protein is CASSKTPQRETNTGELFF. CDR3 in DNA: TGTGCCAGCAGCAAAACCCCCCAGCGGGAGACGAACACCGGGGAGCTGTTTTTT.

This chain connects TRBV2 to TRBJ2-4; D is possibly TRBD2 (6 bases). Trimming took off 5 bases at V and 0 bases at J, with 11 bases between the two ends. Germline loops: CDR1 SNHLY, CDR2 FYNNEI. CDR3 size: 15 residues. CDR3 sequence (DNA): TGTGCCAGCAGTCAACTAGCTCTAGCCAAAAACATTCAGTACTTC. This encodes CASSQLALAKNIQYF. Looking up the rest from reference TRBV2 and TRBJ2-4 gives the full variable domain: EPEVTQTPSHQVTQMGQEVILRCVPISNHLYFYWYRQILGQKVEFLVSFYNNEISEKSEIFDDQFSVERPDGSNFTLKIRSTKLEDSAMYFCASSQLALAKNIQYFGAGTRLSVL.

V and J are TRBV7-2 and TRBJ1-5, with D uncertain. CDR1 SGHTA and CDR2 FQGNSA come from the germline V gene. V gave up 5 bases and J gave up 2 bases, with 13 bases separating them. The CDR3 has 15 residues. The CDR3 coding sequence is TGTGCCAGCAGCCCGACCAGAGGAGGCAATCAGCCCCAGCATTTT. It is translated as CASSPTRGGNQPQHF.

This clone was detected only once. The chain recombines TRBV30 with TRBJ1-5, with a tentative D call TRBD1 (6 bases). This CDR3 has 12 amino acids. Germline V CDR1 and CDR2: GTSNPN, SVGIG (reference sequence). Trimming removed 2 bases at V and 4 bases at J, with 6 bases between. The chain's CDR3 is CAWSTGNQPQHF. Written as DNA, the CDR3 is TGTGCCTGGAGTACAGGGAATCAGCCCCAGCATTTT. The whole variable domain, filled in from reference TRBV30 and TRBJ1-5, reads SQTIHQWPATLVQPVGSPLSLECTVEGTSNPNLYWYRQAAGRGLQLLFYSVGIGQISSEVPQNLSASRPQDRQFILSSKKLLLSDSGFYLCAWSTGNQPQHFGDGTRLSIL.

The chain employs TRBV6-4 and TRBJ2-1, with 7 bases that match TRBD2. Trimming removed 0 bases from V and 10 bases from J; junction bases left unmatched: 9. The CDR3 is made up of 15 amino acids. The germline gives CDR1 MRHNA, CDR2 SNTAGT. DNA of the CDR3: TGTGCCAGCAGTGACTCGCGGATGGCGCGGGAGGAGCAGTTCTTC. It specifies CASSDSRMAREEQFF.